This entry concerns a single TCR beta chain. What it binds is not known. This record comes from a study of cytomegalovirus exposure and HLA in healthy donors. Findings and caveats of the study: It is likely that the observed cluster of highly shared sequence variants was a sequencing artifact.

The V end was cut by 0 bases, the J end by 3 bases, with 9 bases between. The CDR3 is made up of 16 amino acids. Germline-derived CDR1 and CDR2 are MGHRA and YSYEKL. The PCR employed 60 Vbeta primers together with 13 Jbeta primers. The table came from immunoSEQ multiplex PCR; TCRdb's copy has only in-frame clones and leaves some out. This sample yields roughly 200,000 clones, of which 79% are seen a single time; about 1.4% belongs to the top ten. The chain has TRBV4-1 and TRBJ2-6, with D perhaps matching TRBD2 (5 bases). The TCR originated in a girl between 10 and 17 years old in good health and CMV-seropositive. Sample: PBMCs. The DNA of the CDR3 is TGCGCCAGCAGCCAAGACGGGGTGGTTGGGGCCAACGTCCTGACTTTC. This gives the protein CASSQDGVVGANVLTF.